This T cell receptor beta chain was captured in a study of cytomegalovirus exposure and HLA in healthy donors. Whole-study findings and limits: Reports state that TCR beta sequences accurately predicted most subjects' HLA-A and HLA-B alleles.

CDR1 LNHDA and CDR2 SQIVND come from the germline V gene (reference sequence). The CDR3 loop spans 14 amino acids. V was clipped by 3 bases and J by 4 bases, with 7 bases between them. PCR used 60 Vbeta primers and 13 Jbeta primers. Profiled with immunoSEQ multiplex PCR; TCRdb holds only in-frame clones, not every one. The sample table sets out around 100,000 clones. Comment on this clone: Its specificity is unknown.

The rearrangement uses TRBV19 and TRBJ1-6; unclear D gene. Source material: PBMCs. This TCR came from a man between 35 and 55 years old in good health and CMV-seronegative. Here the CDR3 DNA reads TGTGCCAGTAGTATCTCCGGGTATAATTCACCCCTCCACTTT. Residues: CASSISGYNSPLHF.